One sample yielded the 21 T cell receptor beta chains listed below, sequenced in a study of blood T cell repertoires in COVID-19. Measured with immunoSEQ multiplex PCR; TCRdb has only the in-frame clones, and not every one. The sample lists tens of thousands of clones, 87% occurring once. Sequencing was done on a sample of peripheral blood. Source of these receptors: a woman aged 55-70 years with COVID-19, enrolled during active disease.

The CDR3, as DNA: TGTGCCAGCAGCACCCCGCAGGGCGCTCCGGACACTGAAGCTTTCTTT. Translated: CASSTPQGAPDTEAFF. The chain is built from TRBV13 and TRBJ1-1, with a tentative D call TRBD1 (5 bases). Trimming removed 5 bases from V and 3 bases from J, with 19 bases in between. The CDR3 runs to 16 residues. In germline, CDR1 is PRHDT, CDR2 FYEKMQ (reference sequence).

Written as DNA, the CDR3 is TGTGCCTGGAGTCCTACTCTCTACGAGCAGTACTTC. Amino acid sequence: CAWSPTLYEQYF. The J gene is TRBJ2-7, the V gene TRBV30; D is unclear. CDR1 GTSNPN and CDR2 SVGIG come from the germline V gene (reference sequence). Trimming cost V 2 bases and J 3 bases, with 8 bases left between them. The CDR3 is made up of 12 amino acids.

The J gene is TRBJ1-5, the V gene TRBV28; D may be TRBD1 (5 bases). Germline lookup yields CDR1 MDHEN and CDR2 SYDVKM. V was pared by 2 bases and J by 2 bases, with 10 bases between. This CDR3 region has 15 residues. This chain's CDR3 is CASSLGGGGNQPQHF. The CDR3 DNA reads TGTGCCAGCAGTTTAGGGGGAGGTGGCAATCAGCCCCAGCATTTT. Together with reference TRBV28 and TRBJ1-5, the CDR3 gives the full variable domain: DVKVTQSSRYLVKRTGEKVFLECVQDMDHENMFWYRQDPGLGLRLIYFSYDVKMKEKGDIPEGYSVSREKKERFSLILESASTNQTSMYLCASSLGGGGNQPQHFGDGTRLSIL.

The genes are TRBV2 and TRBJ2-1; the match to TRBD2 covers 7 bases. V lost 6 bases and J lost 6; bases outside the gene matches: 8. Looked up from germline, CDR1 is SNHLY and CDR2 is FYNNEI. There are 14 residues in the CDR3. The CDR3 region is CASRKTSVANEQFF. For the CDR3, the DNA is TGTGCCAGCAGGAAAACTAGCGTAGCCAATGAGCAGTTCTTC.

The J gene is TRBJ2-1, the V gene TRBV6-6; 9 bases are a match to TRBD2. The CDR3 covers 16 residues. V lost 7 bases, J lost 6 bases, and 13 bases stayed unmatched. Per germline, CDR1 MNHNY and CDR2 SVGAGI (reference sequence). This CDR3 reads CASTLGAGGPGNEQFF. The CDR3 DNA is TGTGCCAGCACCCTGGGGGCGGGAGGGCCGGGCAATGAGCAGTTCTTC.

This clone was picked up a small number of times. The CDR3 spells CASRSQVKQPQHF. DNA for the CDR3: TGTGCCAGCAGATCACAGGTGAAACAGCCCCAGCATTTT. This chain uses TRBV6-6 with TRBJ1-5; TRBD1 is a possible D gene (5 bases). V shed 6 bases and J shed 7 bases, with 13 bases lying between them. This CDR3 is built from 13 residues. Germline loops: CDR1 MNHNY, CDR2 SVGAGI (reference sequence).

This clone appeared a few times. The chain recombines TRBV5-1 with TRBJ2-1; 7 positions match TRBD2. The CDR3 has 15 amino acids. Per the germline V gene, CDR1 is SGHRS and CDR2 is YFSETQ. The junction had 8 bases not matched to a gene; V was cut back by 0 bases and J by 8 bases. The CDR3 nucleotides read TGCGCCAGCAGCTTGGGACTAGCCCGAGTCGATGAGCAGTTCTTC. Amino acid sequence: CASSLGLARVDEQFF.

The V gene is TRBV6-5, the J gene TRBJ2-5; D is unclear. This CDR3 contains 11 residues. The V and J ends lost 6 bases and 5 bases respectively, with 7 bases between them. Germline loops: CDR1 MNHEY, CDR2 SVGAGI. CDR3 sequence reads: CASRVSETQYF. For the CDR3, the DNA is TGTGCCAGCAGGGTTAGCGAGACCCAGTACTTC.

With respect to this clone: This same CDR3 is encoded by further DNA sequences in the sample. The chain carries TRBV28 and TRBJ1-2, with D hard to call. Per the germline V gene, CDR1 is MDHEN and CDR2 is SYDVKM. Trimming took off 5 bases at V and 6 bases at J, with 16 bases between the two ends. The CDR3 extends over 14 amino acids. CDR3 sequence: CASSARSVVDGYTF. The CDR3 region has the DNA TGTGCCAGCAGTGCTCGATCAGTTGTGGATGGCTACACCTTC.

V usage is TRBV7-9 and J usage is TRBJ1-1; no clear D. V dropped 5 bases and J dropped 2 bases, with 3 bases sitting between them. Germline lookup yields CDR1 SEHNR and CDR2 FQNEAQ (reference sequence). The length of the CDR3 is 11 residues. CDR3 DNA sequence: TGTGCCAGCAGCCTCAACACTGAAGCTTTCTTT. Amino acid sequence: CASSLNTEAFF. Full variable domain (missing parts from reference TRBV7-9 and TRBJ1-1): DTGVSQNPRHKITKRGQNVTFRCDPISEHNRLYWYRQTLGQGPEFLTYFQNEAQLEKSRLLSDRFSAERPKGSFSTLEIQRTEQGDSAMYLCASSLNTEAFFGQGTRLTVV.

The chain uses TRBV29-1 and TRBJ1-2; 10 positions match TRBD1. The V segment lost 6 bases and the J segment 3 bases; nucleotides outside the gene matches: 7. The germline gives CDR1 SQVTM, CDR2 ANQGSEA. This CDR3 is built from 14 residues. CDR3 sequence: CSVGDRGQYYGYTF. The CDR3 bases are TGCAGCGTGGGTGACAGGGGGCAGTACTATGGCTACACCTTC. The full variable domain, completed using reference TRBV29-1 and TRBJ1-2, is SAVISQKPSRDICQRGTSLTIQCQVDSQVTMMFWYRQQPGQSLTLIATANQGSEATYESGFVIDKFPISRPNLTFSTLTVSNMSPEDSSIYLCSVGDRGQYYGYTFGSGTRLTVV.

In this sample, this clone turned up a few times. For the CDR3, the DNA is TGTGCCAGCAGCCTCCCGGGACAGGTTAATGAAAAACTGTTTTTT. Its protein is CASSLPGQVNEKLFF. The J gene is TRBJ1-4, the V gene TRBV28; 8 bases fit TRBD1. V shed 6 bases and J 4 bases; nucleotides not matched to a gene: 7. The CDR3 is 15 amino acids. CDR1 is MDHEN and CDR2 is SYDVKM in the germline V gene.

J is TRBJ2-2 and V is TRBV6-5; perhaps TRBD2 as D (5 bases). Trimming left V 5 bases short and J 0 bases short, with 10 bases between. There are 15 residues in the CDR3. Per the germline V gene, CDR1 is MNHEY and CDR2 is SVGAGI. The CDR3 spells CASSTGETNTGELFF. In nucleotides, the CDR3 is TGTGCCAGCAGTACCGGGGAGACGAACACCGGGGAGCTGTTTTTT.

In this sample, this clone turned up once. The rearrangement joins TRBV2 to TRBJ2-1; tentatively, D is TRBD2 (6 bases). The CDR3 runs 16 residues. V gave up 3 bases and J gave up 1 base, with 13 bases separating them. Germline loops: CDR1 SNHLY, CDR2 FYNNEI. CDR3 region: CASSEPLALSYNEQFF. The CDR3 DNA follows: TGTGCCAGCAGTGAGCCACTAGCTTTATCCTACAATGAGCAGTTCTTC.

This chain uses TRBV25-1 with TRBJ1-2; D uncertain. The germline gives CDR1 MGHDK, CDR2 SYGVNS. The V end was cut by 5 bases, the J end by 7 bases, with 11 bases between. The CDR3 extends over 12 amino acids. The CDR3 nucleotides read TGTGCCAGCAGTCCCCCGCGGGGTGGCTACACCTTC. Its translation: CASSPPRGGYTF.

The chain recombines TRBV7-6 with TRBJ1-4; D unresolved. The V gene's germline CDR1 is SGHVS and CDR2 FNYEAQ. V was pared by 2 bases and J by 5 bases, with 12 bases between. The CDR3 has 15 residues. The CDR3 nucleotides are TGTGCCAGCAGCTTAACGGCAGGAGGGAATGAAAAACTGTTTTTT. This encodes CASSLTAGGNEKLFF.

The chain links TRBV28 to TRBJ1-1, with D unclear. Germline loops: CDR1 MDHEN, CDR2 SYDVKM. V was clipped by 1 base and J by 10 bases, with 13 bases between them. The CDR3 covers 13 residues. CDR3: CASSLLSGVGAFF. In DNA form, the CDR3 reads TGTGCCAGCAGTTTATTGTCCGGAGTAGGAGCTTTCTTT.

The rearrangement uses TRBV18 and TRBJ1-3; D unclear. CDR3 length equals 17 residues. Per the germline V gene, CDR1 is KGHSH and CDR2 is LQKENI. V dropped 1 base and J dropped 3 bases, with 16 bases sitting between them. The CDR3 sequence: CASSPRFTVEGGNTIYF. CDR3 nucleotides: TGTGCCAGCTCACCACGTTTCACGGTCGAGGGTGGAAACACCATATATTTT.

The V gene is TRBV6-5, the J gene TRBJ2-7; 8 nucleotides agree with TRBD2. The CDR3 is 12 residues long. Unmatched junction bases numbered 6, after V lost 7 bases and J lost 7 bases. CDR1 and CDR2 from the germline V gene are MNHEY and SVGAGI. CDR3 region: CASIGTSPEQYF. CDR3 bases: TGTGCCAGCATCGGGACTAGTCCAGAGCAGTACTTC.

V gene TRBV2 combines with J gene TRBJ1-5, with D uncertain. The CDR3 sequence is 13 residues long. Germline-derived CDR1 and CDR2 are SNHLY and FYNNEI. Between the trimmed V and J ends, which lost 3 bases and 5 bases, there was a span of 8 bases. The CDR3, as DNA: TGTGCCAGCAGTGATGGGAGAGATCAGCCCCAGCATTTT. This sequence encodes CASSDGRDQPQHF.

The chain employs TRBV27 and TRBJ2-1; 11 nucleotides line up with TRBD1. This CDR3 contains 18 residues. Losses at the gene ends were 5 bases for V and 4 bases for J; bases not matched to a gene: 13. The germline gives CDR1 MNHEY, CDR2 SMNVEV (reference sequence). CDR3 in amino acids: CASSGPGTGGVSYNEQFF. CDR3 nucleotide sequence: TGTGCCAGCAGTGGTCCCGGGACAGGGGGAGTTTCGTACAATGAGCAGTTCTTC.